A selection of T cell receptor beta chains follows, all from one sample in a study of cytomegalovirus exposure and HLA in healthy donors. Only in-frame clones appear in the TCRdb table, and some are missing; sequencing was by immunoSEQ multiplex PCR. The table lists some 87,000 clones, approximately 96% of them singletons. The sample comprised PBMCs. These receptors all come from a woman younger than 30 in good health and CMV-seronegative. CDR3s include the opening cysteine and the closing phenylalanine or tryptophan. A D gene is named only where the DNA matches it firmly. The size field is filled for only some rows; it gives once, few, many or a size class.

NA | NA | TRBJ1-1 | TRBV11-2 | CASSLVETGPMNTEAFF | TGTGCCAGCAGCTTAGTGGAAACAGGGCCCATGAACACTGAAGCTTTCTTT
NA | NA | TRBJ2-7 | TRBV10-3 | CAISLSGSQQSMF | TGTGCCATCAGTCTTTCAGGCTCTCAACAGAGTATGTTC
NA | NA | TRBJ1-2 | TRBV1 | CTSSQDPGGKIRLCTF | TGCACCAGCAGCCAAGATCCGGGGGGGAAAATCCGTCTCTGCACCTTC
NA | NA | TRBJ2-5 | TRBV27 | CASSFSRGGTQYF | TGTGCCAGCAGTTTCAGTAGAGGCGGGACCCAGTACTTC
NA | NA | TRBJ1-1 | TRBV6-5 | CASSYGWGGNTEAFF | TGTGCCAGCAGTTACGGTTGGGGGGGGAACACTGAAGCTTTCTTT
TRBD2 | NA | TRBJ2-1 | TRBV19 | CASRPGLATYNEQFF | TGTGCCAGTAGGCCGGGACTAGCGACTTACAATGAGCAGTTCTTC
TRBD1 | NA | TRBJ2-3 | TRBV6-4 | CASSDSKGTGPRRDTQYF | TGTGCCAGCAGTGACTCGAAGGGGACAGGGCCCCGGAGGGATACGCAGTATTTT
TRBD2 | NA | TRBJ2-1 | TRBV4-1 | CASSARGEYGYNEQFF | TGCGCCAGCAGCGCCCGGGGGGAGTACGGCTACAATGAGCAGTTCTTC
NA | NA | TRBJ2-2 | TRBV7-6 | CASRLREGGTGELFF | TGTGCCAGCAGACTAAGAGAAGGCGGCACCGGGGAGCTGTTTTTT
NA | NA | TRBJ1-2 | TRBV18 | CASSPPQGGYTF | TGTGCCAGCTCACCACCGCAGGGGGGCTACACCTTC
NA | NA | TRBJ2-3 | TRBV2 | CAMQTGVGRQYF | TGTGCCATGCAGACCGGGGTGGGAAGGCAGTATTTT
TRBD1 | once | TRBJ1-1 | TRBV2 | CASSVDRGSTEAFF | TGTGCCAGCAGTGTGGACAGGGGTAGCACTGAAGCTTTCTTT
NA | NA | TRBJ1-4 | TRBV14 | CASSAGRATNEKLFF | TGTGCCAGCAGCGCAGGCAGGGCAACTAATGAAAAACTGTTTTTT
NA | NA | TRBJ1-3 | TRBV30 | CAWSADSSGNTIYF | TGTGCCTGGAGTGCGGACAGCTCTGGAAACACCATATATTTT
NA | NA | TRBJ2-1 | TRBV5-4 | CASSSPGVYNEQFF | TGTGCCAGCAGCTCCCCGGGTGTGTACAATGAGCAGTTCTTC